The clone carrying this T cell receptor (beta chain) was detected many times. Its antigen is still unknown. This record belongs to a study of tumor and adjacent non-tumor tissue in lung cancer. Turning to the study itself: Histology: around twelve adenocarcinoma, 2 squamous cell carcinoma, 1 small cell lung cancer. On average, productive TCRbeta reads reached about 4.17 million per sample.

The study's findings and limits: Significantly higher TCR diversity was found in tumor than normal lung.

The CDR3 loop spans 12 amino acids. V lost 1 base to trimming and J lost 12 bases; unmatched junction nucleotides: 2. The template was RNA from unsorted bulk tissue. The normal lung tissue was taken more than 3 cm from the tumor edge. The library came from three nested PCR rounds adapted from ARM-PCR protocols. TCRdb processed the multiplex PCR reads anew with MiXCR; each CDR3 protein has one entry. The data contain approximately 66,000 distinct CDR3 sequences, roughly 60% of them singletons. The receptor comes from a man between 70 and 80 years old with non-small cell lung cancer. The sample taken for sequencing was distant non-tumor lung tissue. This chain joins TRBV12-3 or TRBV12-4 and TRBJ2-1, with 8 nucleotides matching TRBD2. CDR3 in amino acids: CASSLDTSGQFF. In DNA, the CDR3 is TGTGCCAGCAGTTTAGACACTAGCGGGCAGTTCTTC.